This T cell receptor beta chain stems from a study of blood T cell repertoires in COVID-19. Germline CDR1 and CDR2: MDHEN and SYDVKM. The CDR3 loop spans 16 amino acids. V dropped 2 bases and J dropped 5; count of bases not matched to a gene: 9. Per the original data handling: Reference gene primer amplification gave estimated nucleated cell counts. Produced via immunoSEQ multiplex PCR; TCRdb's table is partial and in-frame only. From that table come the V and J calls and clone size; the DNA was used to work out D and trimming. The sample gives a few hundred thousand clones, around 82% of which show up once; approximately 7.4% is in the top ten. Ages ranged from about 18 to 89 years, with residence in 24 US areas. Grouping used clinical history reported by participants in a survey and questionnaire.

The chain recombines TRBV28 with TRBJ2-5; 9 positions agree with TRBD1. What was sequenced was PBMCs or T cells enriched from blood (not recorded which). The sequence derives from a woman aged 35 to 49 with acute COVID-19. The CDR3 DNA sequence: TGTGCCAGCAGTTTAATCGGACAGGGGAGGAGGGAGACCCAGTACTTC. This sequence encodes CASSLIGQGRRETQYF.